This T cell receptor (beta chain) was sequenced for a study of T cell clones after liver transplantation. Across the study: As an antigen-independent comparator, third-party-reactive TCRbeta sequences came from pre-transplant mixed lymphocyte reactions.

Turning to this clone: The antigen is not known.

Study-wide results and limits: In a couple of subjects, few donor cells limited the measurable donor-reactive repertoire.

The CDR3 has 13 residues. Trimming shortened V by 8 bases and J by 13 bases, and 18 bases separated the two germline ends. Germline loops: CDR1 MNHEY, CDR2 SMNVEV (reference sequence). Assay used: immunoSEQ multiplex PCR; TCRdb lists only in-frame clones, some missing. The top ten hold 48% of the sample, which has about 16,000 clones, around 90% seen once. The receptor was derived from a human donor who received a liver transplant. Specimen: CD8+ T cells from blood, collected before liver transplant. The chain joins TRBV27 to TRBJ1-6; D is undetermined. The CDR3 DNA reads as TGTGCCAGCGCCCTAGGTTGGGCGGGCCCCCTCCACTTT. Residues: CASALGWAGPLHF.